This T cell receptor beta chain was retrieved from a study of T cell responses to AZD1222 COVID-19 vaccine. Study-level findings and limits: Variant regions that are unmutated are reportedly the target of nearly half of spike-specific TCRs. Recipients of two AZD1222 doses showed rising Spike-specific TCR breadth and depth. Clonal diversity was possibly underestimated, and the donors were mostly white British, with more females.

On this clone itself: The antigen is not known.

Generated by immunoSEQ multiplex PCR, the TCRdb table keeps only in-frame clones and is missing some. The table records over 120,000 clones, roughly 92% of them present only once. V was clipped by 6 bases and J by 1 base, with 16 bases between them. CDR1 is MDHEN, CDR2 SYDVKM, per germline. The CDR3 is made up of 15 amino acids. The sequence came from an adult who received the AZD1222 COVID-19 vaccine. Sequenced here: peripheral blood, sampled 28 days after the second AZD1222 dose. V gene TRBV28 combines with J gene TRBJ2-7; tentatively, D is TRBD2 (6 bases). The CDR3 bases are TGTGCCAGCAGCCCGGGAGCCCGCATTTCCTACGAGCAGTACTTC. Translation: CASSPGARISYEQYF.